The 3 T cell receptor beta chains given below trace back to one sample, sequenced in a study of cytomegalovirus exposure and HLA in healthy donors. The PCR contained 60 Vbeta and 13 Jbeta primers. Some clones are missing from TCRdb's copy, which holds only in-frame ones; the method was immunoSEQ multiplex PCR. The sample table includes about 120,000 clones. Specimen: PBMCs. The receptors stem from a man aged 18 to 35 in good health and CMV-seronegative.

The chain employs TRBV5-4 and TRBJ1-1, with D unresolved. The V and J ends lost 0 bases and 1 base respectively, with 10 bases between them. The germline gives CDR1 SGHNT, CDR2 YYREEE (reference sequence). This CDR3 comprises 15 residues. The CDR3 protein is CASSLAKGGNTEAFF. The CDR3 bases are TGTGCCAGCAGCTTGGCGAAAGGCGGGAACACTGAAGCTTTCTTT.

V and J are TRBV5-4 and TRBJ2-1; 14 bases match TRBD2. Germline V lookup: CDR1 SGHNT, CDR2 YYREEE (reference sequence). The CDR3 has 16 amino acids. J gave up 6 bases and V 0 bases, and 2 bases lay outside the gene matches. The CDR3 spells CASSLGGLAGANEQFF. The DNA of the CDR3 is TGTGCCAGCAGCTTGGGGGGACTAGCGGGGGCCAATGAGCAGTTCTTC.

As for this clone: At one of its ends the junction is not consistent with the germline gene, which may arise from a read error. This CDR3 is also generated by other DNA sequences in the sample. CDR3 sequence: CASSYSSGVGYTEAFF. CDR3 DNA: TGTGCCAGCAGTTACTCTTCAGGGGTGGGGTACACTGAAGCCTTCTTT. This chain joins TRBV6-5 and TRBJ1-1, with D tentatively TRBD1 (6 bases). Germline assignment: CDR1 MNHEY and CDR2 SVGAGI. The CDR3 extends over 16 amino acids.